This TCR beta chain was recovered during a study of a mutant IDH1 vaccine in newly diagnosed glioma (dated by TCRdb to the early 2020s). Turning to the overall study: Eight vaccinations were administered to patients in weeks 1, 3, 5, 7, 11, 15, 19 and 23, corresponding to visits V03 through V10. In the chemotherapy-containing groups, vaccination started alongside temozolomide cycles, whereas in patients who had radiotherapy alone it started 4-6 weeks after radiotherapy. Of the 30 to 35 treated patients, roughly 60% were male and approximately 38% were female, and a mean age of 40.4 years was recorded. Before enrollment, most patients had been given radiochemotherapy with temozolomide as standard therapy, while the rest had received either radiotherapy alone or temozolomide alone. Peripheral blood was drawn at six visits: V03 (baseline), V05, V07, V10, V12 and V13. For exploratory analyses, fewer than 30 treated patients had longitudinal TCRB deep sequencing done wherever samples were available. General findings and caveats noted by the study authors: No apparent relationship was observed between pseudoprogression and alterations in the top peripheral T cell clonotypes detected by TCRB sequencing. Selection of PBMC samples for TCRB deep sequencing was based on availability. It was noted by the authors that analyses of patient blood samples could not be reproduced owing to sample limitations. Immune responses induced by the vaccine were seen in 90% to 95% of patients across multiple MHC alleles.

From cysteine to phenylalanine, the CDR3 is 13 amino acids long. CDR3 DNA is the only sequence kept; it has 39 bases, read in frame from the first base. CDR1 and CDR2 (SGHNT, YYREEE) derive from the germline V gene (reference sequence). Relative to germline, V is 0 bases shorter and J is 7 bases shorter, with 10 bases between their ends. The time point label for this specimen denotes: week 23, last vaccination. A 20-mer mutant IDH1 peptide at 300 micrograms in Montanide made up each vaccine dose, which was injected subcutaneously together with topical imiquimod. All donors had newly diagnosed IDH1-mutant astrocytomas of WHO grade 3 or 4 that showed loss of nuclear ATRX. The samples were drawn from NOA16, a multicentre, single-arm, open-label phase I trial in Germany that tested a mutant IDH1 peptide vaccine in humans for the first time. Genomic DNA for TCRB sequencing was extracted from EDTA blood using the DNeasy Blood and Tissue Kit.

On this clone: Which antigen it targets is not known. No base quality information exists; no much larger clone differs at one position.

Receptor libraries were prepared by the immunoSEQ multiplex PCR assay. Following the manufacturer's protocol, the hsTCRB Kit was used to amplify rearranged TCR beta chain sequences. An Illumina MiSeq was used to sequence the TCRB libraries. Processing in the source paper ran as follows. Demultiplexing, trimming and gene mapping were performed with the kit vendor's proprietary platform. As stored in TCRdb, this immuneACCESS dataset retains in-frame rearrangements with V and J assigned. A fraction of the clones does not appear; measured against another copy, unresolved V genes explain less than half of the discrepancy, and the remainder lacks a known reason. The D gene and trimming were derived from the DNA, and the V and J assignments and clone size from that table. Recorded for this sample are approximately 81,000 clones; 65% to 90% of them occurred a single time. The ten largest clones capture under 2.5% of the sample.

The sequence links TRBV5-4 to TRBJ1-1, with the D gene uncertain. The sequence was obtained from a young man with glioma. Some clones in this sample may be carry-over from other donors' samples. The sequences come from PBMCs, collected from a glioma patient whose treatment included an IDH1 peptide vaccine. The DNA reads TGTGCCAGCAGCTTGGGGCTGACGGGTGAAGCTTTCTTT. Its protein is CASSLGLTGEAFF.